The 10 T cell receptor beta chains below were found in one sample sequenced in a study of T cells in Graves' hyperthyroidism and ophthalmopathy (dated by TCRdb to between 2018 and 2021). Libraries were constructed by multiplex PCR. Instrument on record: Illumina HiSeq 2000. TCR beta CDR3 regions were amplified from RNA transcripts. A first-round RT-PCR of the TCR CDR3 used the HTBI primer set with the Qiagen OneStep RT-PCR kit. TCRdb itself trimmed the public reads at Q25 with fastp, ran MiXCR and retained productive beta chains. CDR3 protein sequences are deduplicated, and each keeps its most common genes and DNA. The sample yields about 410,000 distinct CDR3 sequences; roughly 15% were counted once. About 18% of the sample goes to the ten largest clones. The sequencing sample was made of blood. Receptors originate from a woman aged 30 to 39 with Graves' ophthalmopathy.

The sample holds many counts of this clonotype. The chain recombines TRBV18 with TRBJ1-1, with D hard to call. Germline V gives CDR1 KGHSH, CDR2 LQKENI. The V gene lost 5 bases and the J gene lost 2 bases, with 12 bases spanning the gap. The CDR3 sequence is 14 residues long. CDR3 loop: CASSWARTNTEAFF. The DNA for the CDR3 is TGTGCCAGCTCATGGGCACGGACCAACACTGAAGCTTTCTTT. The full variable domain, completed using reference TRBV18 and TRBJ1-1, is NAGVMQNPRHLVRRRGQEARLRCSPMKGHSHVYWYRQLPEEGLKFMVYLQKENIIDESGMPKERFSAEFPKEGPSILRIQQVVRGDSAAYFCASSWARTNTEAFFGQGTRLTVV.

This clonotype was found many times. The genes are TRBV2 and TRBJ2-7, with a possible D match to TRBD1 (6 bases). Germline CDR1 reads SNHLY; CDR2 reads FYNNEI. The V gene lost 9 bases and the J gene lost 0 bases, with 9 bases spanning the gap. The CDR3 has 12 residues. The CDR3 nucleotides are TGTGCCAGTAGGGACAACTCCTACGAGCAGTACTTC. Protein: CASRDNSYEQYF.

This clonotype was seen more than once but under ten times. V gene TRBV27 combines with J gene TRBJ1-6, with D unresolved. Trimming stripped 6 bases from V and 10 bases from J, with 16 bases between. Germline values: CDR1 MNHEY, CDR2 SMNVEV (reference sequence). The CDR3 is 14 amino acids. The CDR3 DNA follows: TGTGCCAGCAGACTCCTGGGGAGGGAATCACCCCTCCACTTT. It translates to CASRLLGRESPLHF.

The table lists this clonotype with many counts. The V call is TRBV18, the J call TRBJ2-5; the match to TRBD2 covers 7 bases. The germline V gene has CDR1 KGHSH and CDR2 LQKENI. Unmatched junction bases numbered 9, after V lost 3 bases and J lost 5 bases. This CDR3 contains 15 residues. The CDR3: CASSPWLADEETQYF. The CDR3 nucleotides read TGTGCCAGCTCACCGTGGCTAGCGGATGAGGAGACCCAGTACTTC. The whole variable domain, filled in from reference TRBV18 and TRBJ2-5, reads NAGVMQNPRHLVRRRGQEARLRCSPMKGHSHVYWYRQLPEEGLKFMVYLQKENIIDESGMPKERFSAEFPKEGPSILRIQQVVRGDSAAYFCASSPWLADEETQYFGPGTRLLVL.

There are a few counts of this clonotype. The chain recombines TRBV9 with TRBJ2-2, with 8 bases that match TRBD2. Germline trimming cut 0 bases from V and 5 bases from J; bases unmatched to any gene: 6. Germline CDR1 is SGDLS and CDR2 is YYNGEE. This CDR3 spans 16 amino acids. The CDR3 here is CASSVVPGGLTGELFF. Here the CDR3 DNA reads TGTGCCAGCAGCGTAGTGCCGGGGGGGCTTACCGGGGAGCTGTTTTTT.

This clonotype was detected once. The V call is TRBV20-1, the J call TRBJ1-1; D may be TRBD1 (5 bases). V was clipped by 5 bases and J by 5 bases, with 15 bases between them. This CDR3 is built from 13 residues. The germline V gene has CDR1 DFQATT and CDR2 SNEGSKA (reference sequence). The CDR3 sequence is CSAGEGRETEAFF. The CDR3 DNA sequence: TGCAGTGCTGGGGAGGGACGGGAGACTGAAGCTTTCTTT.

This clonotype was counted at least ten times. V and J are TRBV6-5 and TRBJ1-5, with unresolved D. V was cut by 2 bases and J by 0 bases, with 8 bases left in between. CDR1 MNHEY and CDR2 SVGAGI come from the germline V gene. The CDR3 runs to 15 residues. For the CDR3, the DNA is TGTGCCAGCAGTTACCAAAAAAGTAGCAATCAGCCCCAGCATTTT. It encodes CASSYQKSSNQPQHF.

DNA of the CDR3: TGTGCCAGCAGCTTATATGGCGGGGACTATGGCTACACCTTC. Protein sequence: CASSLYGGDYGYTF. The chain recombines TRBV7-3 with TRBJ1-2; D gene uncertain. The CDR3 runs to 14 residues. Between the trimmed V and J ends, which lost 2 bases and 3 bases, there was a span of 10 bases. Germline lookup yields CDR1 SGHTA and CDR2 FQGTGA.

The chain employs TRBV6-2 or TRBV6-3 and TRBJ1-1; 12 nucleotides match TRBD1. This CDR3 comprises 18 residues. Germline CDR1 is MNHEY and CDR2 is SVGEGT. The trim removed 6 bases at V and 2 bases at J, leaving 13 bases unmatched. DNA for the CDR3: TGTGCCAGCAGCCAACCCAGGGGGACAGGGGGCCTTAACACTGAAGCTTTCTTT. Translating gives CASSQPRGTGGLNTEAFF.

This clonotype was counted a few times. The V gene is TRBV4-1, the J gene TRBJ2-3, with 7 positions matching TRBD2. The CDR3 loop spans 16 amino acids. V shed 1 base, J shed 4 bases, and the junction held 8 bases outside the gene matches. Per germline, CDR1 MGHRA and CDR2 YSYEKL. DNA of the CDR3: TGCGCCAGCAGCCAAGTCGGAGGGGCGGGAGCAGATACGCAGTATTTT. It specifies CASSQVGGAGADTQYF.